These 23 T cell receptor beta chains came from one sample sequenced in a study of T cell responses to AZD1222 COVID-19 vaccine. Using immunoSEQ multiplex PCR, the repertoire was profiled, and TCRdb retains in-frame clones only, with some absent. This sample has about 120,000 clones, with about nine tenths found just once. The material sequenced was peripheral blood, taken on day 0 of AZD1222 vaccination. These receptor sequences come from an adult in good health.

The chain recombines TRBV6-5 with TRBJ2-1; maybe TRBD1 (5 bases). CDR1 and CDR2 from the germline V gene are MNHEY and SVGAGI. V was clipped by 7 bases and J by 7 bases, with 11 bases between them. The CDR3 has 12 residues. The CDR3 DNA sequence: TGTGCCAGCACCGCAGGGTGGAATGAGCAGTTCTTC. Protein product: CASTAGWNEQFF.

V usage is TRBV7-9 and J usage is TRBJ1-4; D remains unclear. The CDR3 has 14 residues. Germline CDR1 reads SEHNR; CDR2 reads FQNEAQ (reference sequence). V lost 1 base and J 5 bases, leaving 8 bases between the germline ends. The CDR3 reads CASSLVAANEKLFF. The CDR3 DNA is TGTGCCAGCAGCTTAGTGGCAGCAAATGAAAAACTGTTTTTT.

This clone was observed a single time. This chain uses TRBV7-3 with TRBJ1-2; 10 bases match TRBD1. CDR3 length: 15 residues. The germline gives CDR1 SGHTA, CDR2 FQGTGA. The junction had 9 bases not matched to a gene; V was cut back by 5 bases and J by 6 bases. CDR3 nucleotide sequence: TGTGCCAGCAGCCCAGACAGGGGGCGAAGTCATGGCTACACCTTC. Protein product: CASSPDRGRSHGYTF.

CDR3: CASSQGAPGVGGGEQYF. In DNA form, the CDR3 reads TGTGCCAGCAGCCAAGGGGCCCCGGGAGTGGGGGGCGGCGAGCAGTACTTC. V gene TRBV14 combines with J gene TRBJ2-7, with D perhaps matching TRBD1 or TRBD2 (6 bases each). This CDR3 has 17 amino acids. The ends were cut back, 1 base at V and 6 bases at J, with 22 bases in the middle. CDR1 is SGHDN and CDR2 is FVKESK in the germline V gene.

This clone has a single count. The chain couples TRBV15 to TRBJ1-2; 7 nucleotides match TRBD1. Trimming at V came to 1 base and at J to 1 base, leaving 12 bases not matched to a gene. CDR3 length: 18 residues. Germline loops: CDR1 LNHNV, CDR2 YYDKDF (reference sequence). The CDR3 here is CATSRVPGQPRLNYGYTF. CDR3 DNA: TGTGCCACCAGCAGAGTGCCGGGACAGCCCCGTCTTAACTATGGCTACACCTTC.

The chain carries TRBV2 and TRBJ1-4; D remains ambiguous. The CDR3 has 13 residues. Germline V CDR1 and CDR2: SNHLY, FYNNEI. V gave up 5 bases and J gave up 4 bases, with 8 bases separating them. The CDR3 DNA sequence: TGTGCCAGCAGTCCGGGCCGTAATGAAAAACTGTTTTTT. Translated, it gives CASSPGRNEKLFF.

The gene calls are TRBV6-4 and TRBJ2-1; 12 bases match TRBD2. Germline V gives CDR1 MRHNA, CDR2 SNTAGT. J lost 1 base, V lost 4 bases, and 8 bases had no gene match. CDR3 length: 18 amino acids. The CDR3 DNA reads TGTGCCAGCAGTGTAACTAGCGGGGGGCCTTTGTCCTACAATGAGCAGTTCTTC. It encodes CASSVTSGGPLSYNEQFF.

This clone has a single count. This chain links TRBV7-9 with TRBJ2-2; a weak D match, TRBD1 (6 bases). This CDR3 comprises 16 residues. The V gene's germline CDR1 is SEHNR and CDR2 FQNEAQ (reference sequence). The V gene lost 5 bases and the J gene lost 1 base, with 14 bases spanning the gap. The CDR3, as DNA: TGTGCCAGCAGCGTGCAGGGGACCCTGAACACCGGGGAGCTGTTTTTT. Translation gives CASSVQGTLNTGELFF.

The V and J genes are TRBV5-1 and TRBJ1-6, with 7 bases matching TRBD1. V shed 4 bases, J shed 10 bases, and the junction held 11 bases outside the gene matches. The germline CDR1 and CDR2 sequences are SGHRS and YFSETQ. The CDR3 sequence is 15 residues long. CDR3 in DNA: TGCGCCAGCAGCAAAGCCAACAGGGGAGAATCACCCCTCCACTTT. This encodes CASSKANRGESPLHF.

The chain combines TRBV2 with TRBJ1-6; D is unresolved. Trimming removed 6 bases from V and 8 bases from J, with 8 bases in between. There are 12 residues in the CDR3. CDR1 and CDR2 from the germline V gene are SNHLY and FYNNEI. CDR3 loop: CASRRVDSPLHF. The DNA for the CDR3 is TGTGCCAGCAGGCGGGTGGATTCACCCCTCCACTTT.

V is TRBV7-9 and J is TRBJ1-2; D remains unclear. This CDR3 spans 14 amino acids. CDR1 SEHNR and CDR2 FQNEAQ come from the germline V gene (reference sequence). V was pared by 1 base and J by 8 bases, with 14 bases between. The CDR3 bases are TGTGCCAGCAGCTTAGGAACACCCGGGGAGGGCTACACCTTC. Translated, it gives CASSLGTPGEGYTF.

The J gene is TRBJ1-2, the V gene TRBV19, with a tentative D call TRBD1 (6 bases). There are 14 residues in the CDR3. V was shortened by 5 bases and J by 6 bases, with 16 bases between the two germline ends. Looked up from germline, CDR1 is LNHDA and CDR2 is SQIVND (reference sequence). The CDR3 coding sequence is TGTGCCAGTAGTGCCGGGACAACGACTAATGGCTACACCTTC. This sequence encodes CASSAGTTTNGYTF.

This chain connects TRBV7-2 to TRBJ2-7; D perhaps matches TRBD2 (7 bases). The V gene's germline CDR1 is SGHTA and CDR2 FQGNSA. V gave up 7 bases and J gave up 1 base, with 20 bases separating them. The length of the CDR3 is 16 residues. The CDR3 region has the DNA TGTGCCAGCAACGCCCCAGGGCGGGGGCCATCCTACGAGCAGTACTTC. This encodes CASNAPGRGPSYEQYF.

The chain couples TRBV4-1 to TRBJ2-7; the D gene is possibly TRBD1 (6 bases). CDR1 and CDR2 (germline): MGHRA, YSYEKL. This CDR3 contains 13 residues. V lost 1 base and J 4 bases, leaving 8 bases between the germline ends. CDR3 nucleotides: TGCGCCAGCAGCCAAGGAGACAGGTACGAGCAGTACTTC. This gives the protein CASSQGDRYEQYF.

This clone was recorded once. The chain links TRBV30 to TRBJ1-1; D is perhaps TRBD1 (6 bases). The ends were cut back, 7 bases at V and 0 bases at J, with 12 bases in the middle. Germline loops: CDR1 GTSNPN, CDR2 SVGIG (reference sequence). The CDR3 has 13 amino acids. The CDR3 spells CASDSRMNTEAFF. CDR3 coding DNA: TGTGCCTCGGACAGCCGCATGAACACTGAAGCTTTCTTT.

The rearrangement joins TRBV3-1 (or the pseudogene TRBV3-2) to TRBJ2-7; 10 bases line up with TRBD2. The ends lost 3 bases at V and 3 bases at J; junction bases unmatched: 2. The CDR3 is 14 residues long. Looked up from germline, CDR1 is LGHDT and CDR2 is YNNKEL (reference sequence). The CDR3 here is CASSHLAGGYEQYF. The CDR3 nucleotides are TGTGCCAGCAGCCACTTAGCGGGGGGCTACGAGCAGTACTTC.

The chain recombines TRBV5-8 with TRBJ1-3, with D unresolved. Trimming took off 0 bases at V and 0 bases at J, with 10 bases between the two ends. This CDR3 spans 16 amino acids. CDR1 SGHTS and CDR2 YDEGEE come from the germline V gene. The CDR3 sequence is CASSLERALSGNTIYF. As DNA, the CDR3 is TGTGCCAGCAGCTTGGAAAGGGCCCTCTCTGGAAACACCATATATTTT.

This chain connects TRBV11-3 to TRBJ1-2; D may be TRBD1 (5 bases). Germline V gene data show CDR1 as SGHNT and CDR2 as YENEEA. The CDR3 runs 16 residues. Trimming stripped 4 bases from V and 3 bases from J, with 18 bases between. The CDR3: CASSSPGTVLYYGYTF. The CDR3 bases are TGTGCCAGCAGCTCGCCCGGGACGGTCCTCTACTATGGCTACACCTTC.

Only one count was recorded for this clone. The chain carries TRBV9 and TRBJ1-4; a weak D match, TRBD1 (6 bases). CDR1 is SGDLS, CDR2 YYNGEE, per germline. Trimming pared 1 base from V and 7 bases from J, leaving 11 bases between. The CDR3 sequence is 14 residues long. CDR3 coding DNA: TGTGCCAGCAGCGTACCGGACAGCAGTGAAAAACTGTTTTTT. Translation: CASSVPDSSEKLFF. The full variable domain, its missing parts supplied by reference TRBV9 and TRBJ1-4, is DSGVTQTPKHLITATGQRVTLRCSPRSGDLSVYWYQQSLDQGLQFLIQYYNGEERAKGNILERFSAQQFPDLHSELNLSSLELGDSALYFCASSVPDSSEKLFFGSGTQLSVL.

The chain employs TRBV19 and TRBJ1-1; D gene unclear. The V end was cut by 6 bases, the J end by 1 base, with 9 bases between. This CDR3 is 13 amino acids long. CDR1 is LNHDA, CDR2 SQIVND, per germline (reference sequence). The CDR3 bases are TGTGCCAGTAGGATGGGCAGGAACACTGAAGCTTTCTTT. Amino acid sequence: CASRMGRNTEAFF. The complete variable domain, with remaining parts taken from reference TRBV19 and TRBJ1-1, reads DGGITQSPKYLFRKEGQNVTLSCEQNLNHDAMYWYRQDPGQGLRLIYYSQIVNDFQKGDIAEGYSVSREKKESFPLTVTSAQKNPTAFYLCASRMGRNTEAFFGQGTRLTVV.

V is TRBV3-1 (or the pseudogene TRBV3-2) and J is TRBJ1-4; D is unresolved. The V end lost 2 bases, the J end lost 4 bases, and 11 bases lay between the germline ends. Per germline, CDR1 LGHDT and CDR2 YNNKEL (reference sequence). The CDR3 has 15 amino acids. The CDR3, as DNA: TGTGCCAGCAGCCAATGGAGCAGAAATAATGAAAAACTGTTTTTT. Its protein product is CASSQWSRNNEKLFF.

The rearrangement joins TRBV2 to TRBJ2-7; D remains unclear. The germline CDR1 and CDR2 sequences are SNHLY and FYNNEI. The CDR3 runs to 13 residues. V was pared by 1 base and J by 3 bases, with 7 bases between. DNA for the CDR3: TGTGCCAGCAGTGAAGTCAAATACTACGAGCAGTACTTC. Translating gives CASSEVKYYEQYF.

V usage is TRBV4-2 and J usage is TRBJ2-7; 9 bases map to TRBD2. J was trimmed by 4 bases and V by 3 bases; bases with no gene match: 10. CDR1 is LGHNA and CDR2 is YNFKEQ in the germline V gene. This CDR3 is 16 amino acids long. The CDR3 loop reads CASSQAAGRGGYEQYF. CDR3 DNA: TGTGCCAGCAGCCAGGCGGCCGGGCGGGGGGGGTACGAGCAGTACTTC.